What follows describes a single T cell receptor beta chain. Enrolment of Seattle patients took place during active infection, and they were followed longitudinally. Method: immunoSEQ multiplex PCR; TCRdb's copy keeps in-frame clones and lacks some. The profile shows under 200,000 clones, 85% of them singletons. CDR1 is WSHSY and CDR2 is SAAADI in the germline V gene. The germline V and J ends were trimmed by 5 bases and 0 bases, with 11 bases remaining between them. The CDR3 is made up of 15 amino acids. This sample was taken from a study of blood T cell repertoires in COVID-19. Study overall: The study drew acute and convalescent COVID-19 samples from the United States, Italy and Spain.

Sequences were obtained from peripheral blood. The receptor was derived from a man aged 55 to 70 with COVID-19, enrolled during active disease. The rearrangement links TRBV10-2 to TRBJ1-3; possible D gene TRBD1, 5 bases. The CDR3 here is CASSPGLNSGNTIYF. In DNA form, the CDR3 reads TGCGCCAGCAGTCCAGGGCTGAACTCTGGAAACACCATATATTTT.